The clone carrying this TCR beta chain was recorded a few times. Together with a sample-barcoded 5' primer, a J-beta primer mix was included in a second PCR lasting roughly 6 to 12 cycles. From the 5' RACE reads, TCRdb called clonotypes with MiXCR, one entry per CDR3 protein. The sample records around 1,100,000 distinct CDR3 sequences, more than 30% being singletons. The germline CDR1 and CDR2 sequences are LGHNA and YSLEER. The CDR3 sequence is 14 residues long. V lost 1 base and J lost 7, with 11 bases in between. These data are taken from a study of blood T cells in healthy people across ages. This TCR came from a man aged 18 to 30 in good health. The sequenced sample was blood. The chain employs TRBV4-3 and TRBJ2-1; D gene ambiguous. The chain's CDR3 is CASSQGVSWNEQFF. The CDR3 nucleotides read TGCGCCAGCAGCCAAGGTGTTAGCTGGAATGAGCAGTTCTTC.